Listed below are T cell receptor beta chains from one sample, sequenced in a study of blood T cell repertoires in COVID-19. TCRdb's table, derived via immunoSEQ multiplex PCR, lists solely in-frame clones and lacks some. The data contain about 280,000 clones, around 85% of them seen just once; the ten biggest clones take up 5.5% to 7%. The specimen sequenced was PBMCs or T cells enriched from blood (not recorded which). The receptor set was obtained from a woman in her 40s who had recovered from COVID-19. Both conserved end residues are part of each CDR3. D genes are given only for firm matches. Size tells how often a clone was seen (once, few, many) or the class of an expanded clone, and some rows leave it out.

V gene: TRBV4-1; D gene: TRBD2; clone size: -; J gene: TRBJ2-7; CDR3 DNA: TGCGCCAGCAGCCCGGGTGGGGATTGGACTAGCGGGAAGTACGAGCAGTACTTC; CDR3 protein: CASSPGGDWTSGKYEQYF
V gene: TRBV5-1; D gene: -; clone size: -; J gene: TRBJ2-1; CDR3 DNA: TGCGCCAGCACTCCGGCGGGATCCTCCTACAATGAGCAGTTCTTC; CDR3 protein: CASTPAGSSYNEQFF
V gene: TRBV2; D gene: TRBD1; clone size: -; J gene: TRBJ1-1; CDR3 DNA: TGTGCCAGCACCTGGGACAGGGTGAACACTGAAGCTTTCTTT; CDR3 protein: CASTWDRVNTEAFF
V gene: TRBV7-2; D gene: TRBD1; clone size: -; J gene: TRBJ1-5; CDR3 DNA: TGTGCCAGCAGCTTAGTGGGGACAGGGGCGCGGAATCAGCCCCAGCATTTT; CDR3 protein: CASSLVGTGARNQPQHF
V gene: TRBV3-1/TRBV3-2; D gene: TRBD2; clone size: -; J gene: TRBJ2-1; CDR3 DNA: TGTGCCAGCAGCCTTAGCGGGTCCTACAATGAGCAGTTCTTC; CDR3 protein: CASSLSGSYNEQFF
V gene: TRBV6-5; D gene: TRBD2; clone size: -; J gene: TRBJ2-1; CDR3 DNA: TGTGCCAGCAGTTACTCTCGACTAGCGGCCACCTTGGAGCAGTTCTTC; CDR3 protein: CASSYSRLAATLEQFF
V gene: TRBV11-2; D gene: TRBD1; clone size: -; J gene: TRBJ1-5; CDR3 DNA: TGTGCCAGCAGCTATGGGACAGGGCTGGGATCGCAGCCCCAGCATTTT; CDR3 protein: CASSYGTGLGSQPQHF
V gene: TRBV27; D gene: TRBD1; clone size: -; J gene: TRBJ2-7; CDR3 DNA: TGTGCCAGCATACGGACAGGGAGTTCGAGCGAGCAGTACTTC; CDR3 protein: CASIRTGSSSEQYF
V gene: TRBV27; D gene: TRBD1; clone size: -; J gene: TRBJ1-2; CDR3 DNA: TGTGCCAGCAGTACCTGGACAGGGGTAGGCTATGGCTACACCTTC; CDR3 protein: CASSTWTGVGYGYTF
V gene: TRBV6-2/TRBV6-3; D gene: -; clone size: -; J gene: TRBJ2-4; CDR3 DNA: TGTGCCAGCAGTTACGCAGTCTCGAACATTCAGTACTTC; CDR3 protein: CASSYAVSNIQYF
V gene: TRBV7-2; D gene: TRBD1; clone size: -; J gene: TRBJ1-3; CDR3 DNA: TGTGCCAGCAGCTTAGGCAGGGGGTTAGACACCATATATTTT; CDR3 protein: CASSLGRGLDTIYF
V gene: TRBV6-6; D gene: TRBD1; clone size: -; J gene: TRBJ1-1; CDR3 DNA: TGTGCCAGCAGTCGACCGACAGGGGCAAGCCTCTTGGGGACTGAAGCTTTCTTT; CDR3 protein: CASSRPTGASLLGTEAFF
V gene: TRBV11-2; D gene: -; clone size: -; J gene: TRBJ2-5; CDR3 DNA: TGTGCCAGCAGCCCAAGACTAGAACAAGAGACCCAGTACTTC; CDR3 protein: CASSPRLEQETQYF
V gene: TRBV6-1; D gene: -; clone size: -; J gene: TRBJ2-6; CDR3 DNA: TGTGCCAGCAGTGAAACACCCCAGGGTTCCGGGGCCAACGTCCTGACTTTC; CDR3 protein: CASSETPQGSGANVLTF
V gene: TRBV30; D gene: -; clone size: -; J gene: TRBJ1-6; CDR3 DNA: TGTGCCTGGAGTGTAGGGGGACCCTCGAATTCACCCCTCCACTTT; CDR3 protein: CAWSVGGPSNSPLHF
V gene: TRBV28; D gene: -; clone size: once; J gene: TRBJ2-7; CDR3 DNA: TGTGCCAGCAAGCCTGAATCCGTGATATCGGGCTACGAGCAGTACTTC; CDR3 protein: CASKPESVISGYEQYF
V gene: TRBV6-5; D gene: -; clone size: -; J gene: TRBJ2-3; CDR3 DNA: TGTGCCAGCAGCCTAGCTCCTAGCACAGATACGCAGTATTTT; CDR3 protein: CASSLAPSTDTQYF
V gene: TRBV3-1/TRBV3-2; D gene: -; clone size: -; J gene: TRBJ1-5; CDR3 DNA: TGTGCCAGCAGCCAAGTTAGAGGCAATCAGCCCCAGCATTTT; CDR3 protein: CASSQVRGNQPQHF
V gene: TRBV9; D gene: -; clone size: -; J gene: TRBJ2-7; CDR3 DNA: TGTGCCAGCAGCGTAGGCGGAGGGACCCTGGAGCAGTACTTC; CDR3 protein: CASSVGGGTLEQYF
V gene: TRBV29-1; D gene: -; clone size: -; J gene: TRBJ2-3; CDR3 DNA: TGCAGTCAGCGGGACAACACAGATACGCAGTATTTT; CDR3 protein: CSQRDNTDTQYF
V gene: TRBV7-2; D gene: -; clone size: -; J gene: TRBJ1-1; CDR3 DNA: TGTGCCAGCAGCTTATCCTCTAGTTTGGGGCAGGGCTCTGAAGCTTTCTTT; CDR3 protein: CASSLSSSLGQGSEAFF
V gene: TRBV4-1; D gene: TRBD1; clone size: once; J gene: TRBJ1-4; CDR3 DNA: TGCGCCAGCAGCCAGACGGACAGGGGAGTCAATGAAAAACTGTTTTTT; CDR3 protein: CASSQTDRGVNEKLFF
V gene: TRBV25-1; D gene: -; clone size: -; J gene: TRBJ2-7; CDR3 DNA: TGTGCCAGCAGTGGAGGGGGGGCCCTCCCCTCCTACGAGCAGTACTTC; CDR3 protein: CASSGGGALPSYEQYF
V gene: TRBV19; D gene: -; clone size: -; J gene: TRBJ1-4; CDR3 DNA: TGTGCCAGTAGTAGTCAACATAACTCGGCCGGCGGGAGAGAAAAACTGTTTTTT; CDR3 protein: CASSSQHNSAGGREKLFF
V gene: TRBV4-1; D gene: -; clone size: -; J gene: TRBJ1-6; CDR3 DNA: TGCGCCAGCAGCCAAGCGGGGGGCTCCTATAATTCACCCCTCCACTTT; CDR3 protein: CASSQAGGSYNSPLHF
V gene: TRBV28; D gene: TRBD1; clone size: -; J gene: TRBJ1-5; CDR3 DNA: TGTGCCAGCAGAAAACAGGGGATTGATAGCAATCAGCCCCAGCATTTT; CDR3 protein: CASRKQGIDSNQPQHF
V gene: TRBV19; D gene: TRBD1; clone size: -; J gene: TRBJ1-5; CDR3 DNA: TGTGCCAGTAGATTTGGGGACAGAAATCAGCCCCAGCATTTT; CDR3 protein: CASRFGDRNQPQHF
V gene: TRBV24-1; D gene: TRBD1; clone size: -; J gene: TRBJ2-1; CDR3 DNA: TGTGCCACCAGTGATGACAGGGAGTCTAGCTCCTACAATGAGCAGTTCTTC; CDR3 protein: CATSDDRESSSYNEQFF
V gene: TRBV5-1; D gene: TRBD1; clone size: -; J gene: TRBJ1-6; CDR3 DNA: TGCGCCAGCAGCTACGACAGGGGGAGATCACCCCTCCACTTT; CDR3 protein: CASSYDRGRSPLHF
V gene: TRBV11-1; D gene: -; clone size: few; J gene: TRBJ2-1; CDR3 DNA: TGTGCCAGCAGCAAAGGGGACTACAATGAGCAGTTCTTC; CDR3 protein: CASSKGDYNEQFF
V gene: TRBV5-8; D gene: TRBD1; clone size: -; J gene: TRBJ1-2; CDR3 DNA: TGTGCCAGCAGCTTCAGGACAGGGAGATCATTTGGCTACACCTTC; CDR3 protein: CASSFRTGRSFGYTF
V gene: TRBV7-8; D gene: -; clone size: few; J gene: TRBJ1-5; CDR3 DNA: TGTGCCAGCAGCTTAACGGGGTACAATCAGCCCCAGCATTTT; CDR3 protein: CASSLTGYNQPQHF
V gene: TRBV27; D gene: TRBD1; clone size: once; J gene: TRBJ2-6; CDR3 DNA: TGTGCCAGCAGCCCCGACAGGGCCCACTCTGGGGCCAACGTCCTGACTTTC; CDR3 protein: CASSPDRAHSGANVLTF
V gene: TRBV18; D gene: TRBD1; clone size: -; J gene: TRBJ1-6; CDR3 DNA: TGTGCCAGCTCACCACGAGACAGGGGTAATTCACCCCTCCACTTT; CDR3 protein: CASSPRDRGNSPLHF
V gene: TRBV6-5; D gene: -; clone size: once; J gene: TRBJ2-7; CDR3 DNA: TGTGCCAGCAGTTACTCGGCGAGGGTAGTCGAGTACGAGCAGTACTTC; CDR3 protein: CASSYSARVVEYEQYF
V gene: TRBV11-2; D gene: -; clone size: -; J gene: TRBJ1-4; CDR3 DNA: TGTGCCAGCAGCTTATTAGCCGAGGAGGAACTGTTTTTT; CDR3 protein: CASSLLAEEELFF
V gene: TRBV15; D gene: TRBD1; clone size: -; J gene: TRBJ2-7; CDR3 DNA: TGTGCCACCAGCAGACGCGACAGGGGACCCCTCTACGAGCAGTACTTC; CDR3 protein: CATSRRDRGPLYEQYF
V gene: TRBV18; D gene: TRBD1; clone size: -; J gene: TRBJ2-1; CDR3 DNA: TGTGCCAGCTCACCCGACAGGGTCTCCTACAATGAGCAGTTCTTC; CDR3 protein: CASSPDRVSYNEQFF
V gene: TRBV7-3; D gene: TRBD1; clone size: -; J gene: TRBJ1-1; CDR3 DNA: TGTGCCAGCAGCCCGACAGGGGGCACTGAAGCTTTCTTT; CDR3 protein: CASSPTGGTEAFF
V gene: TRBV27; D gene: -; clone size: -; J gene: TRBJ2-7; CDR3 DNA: TGTGCCAGCAGTTTGACAACAGGTTTCTACGAGCAGTACTTC; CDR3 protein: CASSLTTGFYEQYF